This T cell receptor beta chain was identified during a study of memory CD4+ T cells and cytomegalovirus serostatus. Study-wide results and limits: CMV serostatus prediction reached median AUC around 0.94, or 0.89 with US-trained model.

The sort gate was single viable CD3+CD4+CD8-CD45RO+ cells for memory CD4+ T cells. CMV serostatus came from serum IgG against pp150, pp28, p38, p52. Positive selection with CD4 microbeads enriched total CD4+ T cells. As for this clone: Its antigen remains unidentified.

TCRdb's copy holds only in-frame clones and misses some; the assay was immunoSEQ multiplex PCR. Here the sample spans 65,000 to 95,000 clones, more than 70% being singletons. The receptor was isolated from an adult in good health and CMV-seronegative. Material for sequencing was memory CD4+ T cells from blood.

The chain's CDR3 is CASSSGGTNYGYTF. Written as DNA, the CDR3 is TGTGCCAGCAGCTCCGGGGGGACTAACTATGGCTACACCTTC. The rearrangement uses TRBV2 and TRBJ1-2, with a tentative D call TRBD1 (5 bases). The CDR3 is 14 amino acids. Trimming stripped 6 bases from V and 0 bases from J, with 11 bases between. Per germline, CDR1 SNHLY and CDR2 FYNNEI.